The clone carrying this T cell receptor beta chain has a single count. Antigen unknown. The PCR ran on 60 Vbeta and 13 Jbeta primers. Some clones are missing from TCRdb's copy, which holds only in-frame ones; the method was immunoSEQ multiplex PCR. Among approximately 30,000 clones listed, less than 55% were seen once. The record originates from a study of cytomegalovirus exposure and HLA in healthy donors. Study background: Early released data comprised about 85 million unique TCRs from HLA-typed donors.

General study results and limits: A highly shared variant cluster was judged a likely technical artifact. Indistinguishability led to the exclusion of some V segments, TRBV6-2 and TRBV6-3 included. A few CMV-associated chains proved CMV antigen-specific in vitro.

The CDR3 extends over 12 amino acids. In germline, CDR1 is MNHEY, CDR2 SVGAGI. The V gene end was trimmed by 6 bases and the J gene end by 5 bases; junction bases not matched to a gene: 3. The sequence came from a woman aged 45-59 years in good health and CMV-seronegative. Sequenced: PBMCs. This chain joins TRBV6-5 and TRBJ2-5; TRBD1 matches 7 bases. The CDR3 DNA follows: TGTGCCAGCAGACAGGGGCGGGAGACCCAGTACTTC. Protein: CASRQGRETQYF.